This T cell receptor (beta chain) was sequenced in a study of control samples from healthy donors and cancer patients. Per germline, CDR1 MNHEY and CDR2 SVGEGT. The CDR3 loop spans 12 amino acids. Trimming took off 4 bases at V and 6 bases at J, with 9 bases between the two ends. Only in-frame clones appear in the TCRdb table, and some are missing; sequencing was by immunoSEQ multiplex PCR. The repertoire holds 70,000 or so clones, with approximately 88% as singletons. The source is a woman aged 45-60 years with lung cancer. Material for sequencing was PBMCs. This chain joins TRBV6-2 or TRBV6-3 and TRBJ1-1; D unclear. Written as DNA, the CDR3 is TGTGCCAGCAGTTCCAGAGTCGCTGAAGCTTTCTTT. Amino acids: CASSSRVAEAFF.